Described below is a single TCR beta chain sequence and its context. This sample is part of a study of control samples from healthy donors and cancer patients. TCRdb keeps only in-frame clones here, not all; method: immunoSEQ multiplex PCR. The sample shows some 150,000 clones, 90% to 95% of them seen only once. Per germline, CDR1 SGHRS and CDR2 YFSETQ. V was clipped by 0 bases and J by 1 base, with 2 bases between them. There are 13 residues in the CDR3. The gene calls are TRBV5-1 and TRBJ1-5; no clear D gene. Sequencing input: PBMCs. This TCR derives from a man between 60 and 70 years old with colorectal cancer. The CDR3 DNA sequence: TGCGCCAGCAGCTTGGGGAGCAATCAGCCCCAGCATTTT. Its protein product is CASSLGSNQPQHF.